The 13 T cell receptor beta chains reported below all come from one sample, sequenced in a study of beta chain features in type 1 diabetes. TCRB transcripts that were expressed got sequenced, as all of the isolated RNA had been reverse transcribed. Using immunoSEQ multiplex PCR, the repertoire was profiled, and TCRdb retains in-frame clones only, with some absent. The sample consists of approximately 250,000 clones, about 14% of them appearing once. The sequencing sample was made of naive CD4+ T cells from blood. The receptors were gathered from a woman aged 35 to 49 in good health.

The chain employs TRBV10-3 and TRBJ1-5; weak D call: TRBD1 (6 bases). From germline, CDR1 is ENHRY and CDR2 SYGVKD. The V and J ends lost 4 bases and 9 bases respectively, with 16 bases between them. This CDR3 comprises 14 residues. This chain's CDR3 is CAISVDSPGGPQHF. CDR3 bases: TGTGCCATCAGTGTGGACAGCCCCGGAGGGCCCCAGCATTTT.

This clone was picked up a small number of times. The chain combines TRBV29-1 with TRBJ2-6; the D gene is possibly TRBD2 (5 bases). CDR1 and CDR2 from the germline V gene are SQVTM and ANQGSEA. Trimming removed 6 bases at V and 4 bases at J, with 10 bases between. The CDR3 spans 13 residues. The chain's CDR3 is CSVTGVGANVLTF. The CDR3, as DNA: TGCAGCGTCACCGGGGTGGGGGCCAACGTCCTGACTTTC.

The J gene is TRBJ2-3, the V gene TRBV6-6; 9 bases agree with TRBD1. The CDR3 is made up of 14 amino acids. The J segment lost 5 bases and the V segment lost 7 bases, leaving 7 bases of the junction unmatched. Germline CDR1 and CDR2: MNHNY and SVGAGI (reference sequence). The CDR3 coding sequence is TGTGCCAGCACAGGGAGACAGGGGGTAGATACGCAGTATTTT. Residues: CASTGRQGVDTQYF.

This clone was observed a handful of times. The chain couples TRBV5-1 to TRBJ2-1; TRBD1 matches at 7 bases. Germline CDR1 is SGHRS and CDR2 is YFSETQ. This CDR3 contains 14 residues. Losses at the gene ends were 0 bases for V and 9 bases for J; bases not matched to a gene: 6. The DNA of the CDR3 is TGCGCCAGCAGCTTGGCCGAGGGGGCAGGTGAGCAGTTCTTC. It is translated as CASSLAEGAGEQFF.

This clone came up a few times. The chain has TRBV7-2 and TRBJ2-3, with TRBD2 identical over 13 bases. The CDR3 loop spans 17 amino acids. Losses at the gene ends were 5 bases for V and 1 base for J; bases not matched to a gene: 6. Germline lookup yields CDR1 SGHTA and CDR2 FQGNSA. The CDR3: CASSLLGLAGGTDTQYF. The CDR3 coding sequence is TGTGCCAGCAGCCTACTCGGACTAGCGGGGGGCACAGATACGCAGTATTTT.

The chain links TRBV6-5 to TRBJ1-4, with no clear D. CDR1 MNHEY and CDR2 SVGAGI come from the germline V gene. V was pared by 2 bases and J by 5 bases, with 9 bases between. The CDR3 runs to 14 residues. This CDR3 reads CASSYVGGNEKLFF. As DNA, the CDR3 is TGTGCCAGCAGTTACGTTGGCGGAAATGAAAAACTGTTTTTT.

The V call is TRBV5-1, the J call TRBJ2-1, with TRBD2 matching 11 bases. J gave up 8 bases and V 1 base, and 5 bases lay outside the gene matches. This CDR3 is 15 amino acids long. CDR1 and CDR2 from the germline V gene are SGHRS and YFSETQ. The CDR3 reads CASSLLAGGDHEQFF. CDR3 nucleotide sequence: TGCGCCAGCAGCTTGCTAGCGGGGGGTGATCATGAGCAGTTCTTC.

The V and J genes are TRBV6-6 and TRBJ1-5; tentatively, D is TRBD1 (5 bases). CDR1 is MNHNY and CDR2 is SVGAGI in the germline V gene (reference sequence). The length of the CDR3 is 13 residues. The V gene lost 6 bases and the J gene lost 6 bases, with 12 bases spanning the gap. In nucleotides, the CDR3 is TGTGCCAGCAGACAGGAGACGGGTCAGCCCCAGCATTTT. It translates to CASRQETGQPQHF.

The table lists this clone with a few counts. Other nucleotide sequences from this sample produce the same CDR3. DNA for the CDR3: TGTGCCAGCAGCCCCCCGGGCTCCTACGAGCAGTACTTC. This gives the protein CASSPPGSYEQYF. The chain employs TRBV7-2 and TRBJ2-7; D is undetermined. The CDR3 runs 13 residues. The germline V and J ends were trimmed by 5 bases and 0 bases, with 8 bases remaining between them. Germline CDR1 SGHTA, CDR2 FQGNSA.

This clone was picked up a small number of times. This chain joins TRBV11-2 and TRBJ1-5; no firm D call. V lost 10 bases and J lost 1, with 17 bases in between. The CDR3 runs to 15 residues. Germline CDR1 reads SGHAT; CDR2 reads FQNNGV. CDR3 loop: CAIIHPRSSNQPQHF. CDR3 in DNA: TGTGCCATCATCCACCCGCGGTCGAGCAATCAGCCCCAGCATTTT.

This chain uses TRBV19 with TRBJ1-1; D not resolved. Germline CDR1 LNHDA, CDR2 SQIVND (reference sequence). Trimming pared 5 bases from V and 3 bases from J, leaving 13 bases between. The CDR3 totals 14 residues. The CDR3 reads CASSPGIWDTEAFF. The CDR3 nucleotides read TGTGCCAGTAGTCCGGGGATATGGGACACTGAAGCTTTCTTT.

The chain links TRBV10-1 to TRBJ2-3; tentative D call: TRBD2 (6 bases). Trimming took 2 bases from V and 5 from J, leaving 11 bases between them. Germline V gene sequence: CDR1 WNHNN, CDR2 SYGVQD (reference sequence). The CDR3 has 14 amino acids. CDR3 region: CASSEGGTLDTQYF. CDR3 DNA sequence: TGCGCCAGCAGTGAGGGGGGGACCCTAGATACGCAGTATTTT.

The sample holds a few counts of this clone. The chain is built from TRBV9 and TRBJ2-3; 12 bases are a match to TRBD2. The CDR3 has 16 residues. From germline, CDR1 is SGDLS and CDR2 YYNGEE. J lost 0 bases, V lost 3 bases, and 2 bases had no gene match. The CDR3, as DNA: TGTGCCAGCAGCGCTACTAGCGGGGGGAGCACAGATACGCAGTATTTT. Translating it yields CASSATSGGSTDTQYF.